This TCR beta chain originates from a study of shared clonotypes between healthy human individuals. Sequencing used immunoSEQ multiplex PCR; TCRdb keeps in-frame clones, though not all of them. The sample includes under 600,000 clones, 60% to 80% seen only once; the top ten take 12%. This clone was seen just once. The TCR comes from a woman between 40 and 55 years old in good health. Some clones in this sample may be carry-over from other donors' samples. Sequencing was done on a sample of PBMCs.

The CDR3: CASRLGGGSEQYF. The CDR3 DNA follows: TGTGCCAGCCGGCTCGGGGGGGGTAGCGAGCAGTACTTC. V usage is TRBV28 and J usage is TRBJ2-7, with 8 nucleotides matching TRBD2. V lost 8 bases to trimming and J lost 6 bases; unmatched junction nucleotides: 9. The CDR3 spans 13 residues. CDR1 and CDR2 from the germline V gene are MDHEN and SYDVKM.